The present T cell receptor (beta chain) was sequenced within a study of a mutant IDH1 vaccine in newly diagnosed glioma. Study at large: Earlier therapy was either radiotherapy, temozolomide, or both, and most got both. At week 35 came visit V12, and visit V13 followed at week 47.

The data were produced by immunoSEQ multiplex PCR, yet TCRdb's version contains in-frame clones alone and is incomplete. Of about 48,000 clones listed, more than 65% are singletons. The CDR3 loop spans 17 amino acids. The ends lost 5 bases at V and 0 bases at J; junction bases unmatched: 7. Germline V CDR1 and CDR2: MGHRA, YSYEKL. Worth noting for this clone: The antigen is undetermined.

Stated time point: week 35, safety follow-up. A 20-mer mutant IDH1 peptide at 300 ug was injected subcutaneously with topical imiquimod. V is TRBV4-1 and J is TRBJ1-3; TRBD1 matches at 10 bases. The starting material was PBMCs, obtained from a glioma patient whose treatment included an IDH1 peptide vaccine. The origin of this receptor is a man between 35 and 55 years old with glioma. CDR3 sequence reads: CASSKGQGPVSGNTIYF. DNA of the CDR3: TGCGCCAGCAGCAAGGGACAGGGGCCCGTCTCTGGAAACACCATATATTTT.